The clone carrying this T cell receptor (beta chain) was seen just once. Its target is unknown. This specimen comes from a study of Ad26.COV2.S vaccination and SARS-CoV-2 variants. For the study at large: By the intramuscular route, Ad26.COV2.S was given once, or twice 56 days apart. Whole-study results and caveats: An underestimation of total T cell responses may have resulted from the TCR breadth and depth analyses.

Clones were read by immunoSEQ multiplex PCR, and TCRdb kept only the in-frame ones, dropping some. This repertoire shows about 350,000 clones, around 84% found once; its top ten account for around 3%. Treatment denoted: some 19 received Ad26.COV2.S at low or high dose, single or two shots; several received placebo; per-sample allocation not given. Samples were taken on day 63 after the first vaccine or placebo injection. SARS-CoV-2 spike from the Wuhan strain was encoded by the vaccine, an Ad26 vector. Germline CDR1 is MNHEY and CDR2 is SVGAGI. The CDR3 totals 14 residues. V was pared by 5 bases and J by 0 bases, with 10 bases between.

This chain connects TRBV6-5 to TRBJ1-1, with unresolved D. The receptor was isolated from a person between 18 and 65 years old who received the Ad26.COV2.S COVID-19 vaccine or a placebo. This specimen consisted of peripheral blood, obtained in a trial of Ad26.COV2.S vaccine versus placebo. As DNA, the CDR3 is TGTGCCAGCAGTCTGGGCGTAATGAACACTGAAGCTTTCTTT. Protein sequence: CASSLGVMNTEAFF.